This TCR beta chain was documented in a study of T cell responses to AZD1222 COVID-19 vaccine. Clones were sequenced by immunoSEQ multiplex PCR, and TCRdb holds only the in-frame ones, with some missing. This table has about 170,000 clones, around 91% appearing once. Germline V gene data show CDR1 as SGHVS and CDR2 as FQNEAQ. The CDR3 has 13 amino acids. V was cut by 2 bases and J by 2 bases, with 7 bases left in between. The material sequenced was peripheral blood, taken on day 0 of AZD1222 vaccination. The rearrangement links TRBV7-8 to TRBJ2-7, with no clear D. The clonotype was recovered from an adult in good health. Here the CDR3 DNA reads TGTGCCAGCAGCTTATCTCCCACCTACGAGCAGTACTTC. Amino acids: CASSLSPTYEQYF.